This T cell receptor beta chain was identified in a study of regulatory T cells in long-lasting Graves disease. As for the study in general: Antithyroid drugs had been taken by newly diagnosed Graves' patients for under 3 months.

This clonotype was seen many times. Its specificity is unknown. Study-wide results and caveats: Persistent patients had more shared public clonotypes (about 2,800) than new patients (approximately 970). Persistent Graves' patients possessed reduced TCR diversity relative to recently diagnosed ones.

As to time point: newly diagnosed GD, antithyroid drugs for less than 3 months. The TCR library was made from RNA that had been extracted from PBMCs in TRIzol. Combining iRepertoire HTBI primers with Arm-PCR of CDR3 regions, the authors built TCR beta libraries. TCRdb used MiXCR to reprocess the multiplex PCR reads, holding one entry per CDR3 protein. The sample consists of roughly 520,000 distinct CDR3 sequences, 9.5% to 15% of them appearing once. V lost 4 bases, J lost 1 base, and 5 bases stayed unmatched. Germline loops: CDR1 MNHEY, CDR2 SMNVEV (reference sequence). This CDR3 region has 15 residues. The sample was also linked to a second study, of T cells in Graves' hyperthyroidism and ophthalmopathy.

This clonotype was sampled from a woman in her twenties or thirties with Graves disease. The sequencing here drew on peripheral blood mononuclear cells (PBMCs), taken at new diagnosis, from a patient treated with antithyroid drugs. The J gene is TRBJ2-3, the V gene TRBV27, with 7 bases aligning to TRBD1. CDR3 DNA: TGTGCCAGCAGTTCCCAGGGGGAAGGCACAGATACGCAGTATTTT. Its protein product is CASSSQGEGTDTQYF.